Described below is a single TCR beta chain sequence and its context. The data were taken from a study of T cells in localized non-small cell lung cancer. The protocol was immunoSEQ multiplex PCR, while the TCRdb copy is restricted to in-frame clones and leaves out a portion. The sample comprises 40,000 or so clones, approximately 83% of which are singletons, and roughly 6.1% rests with the top ten. Trimming took 3 bases from V and 3 from J, leaving 12 bases between them. The V gene's germline CDR1 is KGHSH and CDR2 LQKENI. The CDR3 loop spans 15 amino acids. Here the sequenced sample was peripheral blood, taken before any cancer treatment. The receptor's source is a man aged 35-69 years with stage I lung adenocarcinoma. J is TRBJ1-5 and V is TRBV18, with a tentative D call TRBD1 (6 bases). The CDR3 protein is CASSPLQGANQPQHF. In DNA, the CDR3 is TGTGCCAGCTCACCGCTACAGGGAGCCAATCAGCCCCAGCATTTT.